This T cell receptor beta chain was observed in a study of T cell changes during pregnancy in multiple sclerosis. V lost 6 bases to trimming and J lost 0 bases; unmatched junction nucleotides: 7. Germline V gene sequence: CDR1 LNHDA, CDR2 SQIVND (reference sequence). The CDR3 runs to 15 residues. TCRdb keeps only in-frame clones here, not all; method: immunoSEQ multiplex PCR. Seen here are 84,000 or so clones, around 94% observed once, and the top ten hold 0.65% to 0.95%. The receptor's source is a female donor with multiple sclerosis, enrolled in a pregnancy study. V is TRBV19 and J is TRBJ1-1; TRBD1 agrees at 7 bases. The sequences come from peripheral blood, collected in the third trimester of pregnancy. Written as DNA, the CDR3 is TGTGCCAGTAGACAGGGGACCGCTATGAACACTGAAGCTTTCTTT. It is translated as CASRQGTAMNTEAFF.